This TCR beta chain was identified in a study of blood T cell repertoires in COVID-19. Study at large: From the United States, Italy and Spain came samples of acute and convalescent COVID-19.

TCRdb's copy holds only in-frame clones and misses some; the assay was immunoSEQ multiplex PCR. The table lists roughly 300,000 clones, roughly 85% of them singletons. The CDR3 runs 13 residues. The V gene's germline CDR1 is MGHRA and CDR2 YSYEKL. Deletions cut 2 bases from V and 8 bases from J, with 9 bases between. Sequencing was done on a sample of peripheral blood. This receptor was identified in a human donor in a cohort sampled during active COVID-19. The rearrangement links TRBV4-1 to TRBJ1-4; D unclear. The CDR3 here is CASSQLAGEKLFF. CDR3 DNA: TGCGCCAGCAGCCAACTTGCGGGGGAAAAACTGTTTTTT.